The text below deals with one T cell receptor beta chain. Its antigen specificity is not known. Base qualities were left out, and no much larger clone turns up one base away. At one collaborating source in Seattle, patients were enrolled during active infection and were followed longitudinally through the course of disease. Collaborating institutions collected whole blood in K2EDTA tubes following their own protocols. For TCRbeta analysis, collaborators shipped samples in one of three forms: frozen whole blood, isolated PBMCs, or DNA extracted from either of those sample types. TCRbeta CDR3 regions were amplified from genomic DNA using the immunoSEQ Assay, a bias-controlled multiplex PCR. In the original analysis: Nucleated cell counts per sample were estimated from amplification of reference gene primers within the assay. To quantify the absolute abundance of each unique TCRbeta CDR3 rearrangement, sequence reads were collapsed and filtered. Productive Simpson clonality was computed per sample as the square root of Simpson's diversity index over productive rearrangements. TCRdb limited this immuneACCESS table to in-frame rearrangements with V and J called. A share of clones is missing; checked studies link under half to unresolved V genes, and the rest is unexplained. V and J calls and clone size come straight from that table; D and trimming were deduced from the DNA. Within this sample are 150,000 to 200,000 clones, with around 87% of them counted one time only. The leading ten clones occupy approximately 12% of the sample.

This entry is derived from a study of blood T cell repertoires in COVID-19 (dated by TCRdb to the early 2020s). General notes on the study: Samples from collaborators originated in the United States, Italy and Spain and spanned both the acute and convalescent phases of COVID-19. The prospective study material was composed of cDNA or gDNA derived from T cells, B-cell-depleted T cells, or PBMCs. The repertoires were released in a freely available public database intended as a resource for research on the immune response to SARS-CoV-2. The samples were drawn from two sources: the first 160 participants of the ongoing ImmuneRACE study, and fewer than 1,500 subjects contributed by 6 global collaborators. A de-identified subject ID, COVID-19 status, age in years and sex were almost always included in the sample metadata. Subjects who had been exposed to COVID-19, were actively infected with it, or had recovered from it provided the deeply sampled blood TCRbeta repertoires that made up the dataset. HLA class I and class II types, where available, came from metadata supplied by the sample provider rather than from assay-based typing. Paper-wide results and their limitations: Clinical and demographic metadata were provided uncurated, with the amount varying by source and participant.

There are 16 amino acids in the CDR3, from cysteine to phenylalanine inclusive. Only the CDR3 portion is preserved as DNA: 48 bases, with reading frame beginning at the first base. For CDR1 and CDR2, the germline V gene lists MNHEY and SVGAGI. V sheds 4 bases and J sheds 12 bases, leaving 22 bases between their ends. Recombination linked TRBV6-5 to TRBJ1-6, and TRBD1 may be the D gene, going by 5 matching bases. Sequenced: peripheral blood. The source of this sequence is a woman aged 70-85 years with COVID-19, enrolled during active disease. For the CDR3, the sequence is CASSSHGRGQGLPLHF. The DNA sequence reads TGTGCCAGCAGTTCCCACGGTCGTGGACAAGGTTTACCCCTCCACTTT.